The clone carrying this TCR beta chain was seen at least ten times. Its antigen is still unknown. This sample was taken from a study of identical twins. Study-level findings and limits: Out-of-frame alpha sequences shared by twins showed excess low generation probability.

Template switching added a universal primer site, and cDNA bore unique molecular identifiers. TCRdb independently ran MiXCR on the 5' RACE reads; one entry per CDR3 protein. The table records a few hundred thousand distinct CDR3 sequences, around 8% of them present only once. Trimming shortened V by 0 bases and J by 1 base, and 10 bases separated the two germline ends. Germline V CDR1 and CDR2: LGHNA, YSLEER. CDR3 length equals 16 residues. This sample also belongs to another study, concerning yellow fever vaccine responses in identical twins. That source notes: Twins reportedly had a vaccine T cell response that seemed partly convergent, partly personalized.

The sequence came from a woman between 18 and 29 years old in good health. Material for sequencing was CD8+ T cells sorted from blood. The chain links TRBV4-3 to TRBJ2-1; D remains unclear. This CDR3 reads CASSQDPLGSYNEQFF. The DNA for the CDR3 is TGCGCCAGCAGCCAAGATCCACTGGGGTCCTACAATGAGCAGTTCTTC.